The sequence of this T cell receptor (beta chain) was determined in a study of vaccination and CD4 T cells after COVID-19. Study-wide results and caveats: The rise in median SARS-CoV-2-reactive clonotypes, from around 19 to 38, was not significant. The authors studied relatively few convalescent patients and analyzed no early post-infection timepoints.

Oncomine TCR Beta short-read sequencing was applied to DNA from cultured CD4+ T cells. Each CDR3 protein gets one entry after TCRdb re-called the PCR reads with MiXCR. The sample consists of about 10,000 distinct CDR3 sequences, about 30% of them appearing once. The ends were cut back, 2 bases at V and 3 bases at J, with 14 bases in the middle. The CDR3 loop spans 15 amino acids. Germline CDR1 reads DFQATT; CDR2 reads SNEGSKA (reference sequence). Treatment of the sample: approximately 9-day PBMC culture with coronavirus spike peptide pools or control peptides (ViraFEST assay). Two million PBMCs per well were cultured with roughly 9.2 IU/ml IL-2 and 7.5 to 10 ug/ml peptide pools. This clonotype has just a few counts. Its target is not known.

The origin of this receptor is a human donor who had recovered from COVID-19. The sample in question was CD4+ T cells from blood, cultured in vitro, obtained after SARS-CoV-2 vaccination. The chain is built from TRBV20-1 and TRBJ1-5; D may be TRBD1 (6 bases). CDR3 bases: TGCAGTGCTAGACCAAAACAGGGACCCAATCAGCCCCAGCATTTT. Translation: CSARPKQGPNQPQHF.